The rows below give T cell receptor beta chains drawn from one sample of a study of blood T cell repertoires in COVID-19. Profiling relied on immunoSEQ multiplex PCR, and the TCRdb table lists in-frame clones only, not all of them. The sample records under 350,000 clones, approximately 90% being singletons. The sample comprised peripheral blood. The source of these receptors is a man between 40 and 49 years old with acute or convalescent COVID-19. CDR3s include the opening cysteine and the closing phenylalanine or tryptophan. A D gene is named only where the DNA matches it firmly. Not every row has a clone size; where given, it reads once, few, many or a size class.

>TRBV6-5|TRBJ1-1|15|-|-
TGTGCCGTTTCCCTGGGAGGGACAAAATACACTGAAGCTTTCTTT
CAVSLGGTKYTEAFF
>TRBV7-6|TRBJ1-1|13|-|-
TGTGCCAGCAGCTACGGACCGGGGACTGAAGCTTTCTTT
CASSYGPGTEAFF
>TRBV7-2|TRBJ1-2|14|-|once
TGTGCCAGCAGCTTAGCAGGAGCCCACTATGGCTACACCTTC
CASSLAGAHYGYTF
>TRBV5-4|TRBJ2-3|18|TRBD2|-
TGTGCCAGCAGCTTGGGCCCTACTAGCGGGGGGGTAGCAGATACGCAGTATTTT
CASSLGPTSGGVADTQYF
>TRBV18|TRBJ2-2|14|TRBD1|-
TGTGCCAGCTCACCGGACAGGTACACCGGGGAGCTGTTTTTT
CASSPDRYTGELFF
>TRBV6-5|TRBJ1-2|14|-|-
TGTGCCAGCAGACCAGGTTCCCATAACTATGGCTACACCTTC
CASRPGSHNYGYTF
>TRBV11-3|TRBJ2-2|18|-|-
TGTGCCAGCAGCTTAGGGGTTACGGGACTCCCTGTAGCCGGGGAGCTGTTTTTT
CASSLGVTGLPVAGELFF
>TRBV7-8|TRBJ2-6|15|-|-
TGTGCCAGCAGCTTCTACCGGACTGGGACCAACGTCCTGACTTTC
CASSFYRTGTNVLTF
>TRBV5-1|TRBJ2-1|16|-|-
TGCGCCAGCAGTTTGGGGGCGGGGCCTTCCTACAATGAGCAGTTCTTC
CASSLGAGPSYNEQFF
>TRBV19|TRBJ1-1|17|TRBD1|-
TGTGCCAGTAGTATAGGCAGGGCAGGGGGCCCCCTCACTGAAGCTTTCTTT
CASSIGRAGGPLTEAFF
>TRBV9|TRBJ2-3|16|-|-
TGTGCCAGCAGCCCGAGGGCCCAGACGACGCCAGATACGCAGTATTTT
CASSPRAQTTPDTQYF
>TRBV7-6|TRBJ2-3|16|TRBD1|once
TGTGCCAGCAGATTTAACCCGGGACAGGGGGCAGATACGCAGTATTTT
CASRFNPGQGADTQYF
>TRBV7-7|TRBJ1-2|14|-|-
TGTGCCAGCAGCTTGACGACAGTTAACTATGGCTACACCTTC
CASSLTTVNYGYTF
>TRBV6-6|TRBJ1-1|16|TRBD1|-
TGTGCCAGCAGTCCCCCCTTGGGACAGGGTGGGACTGAAGCTTTCTTT
CASSPPLGQGGTEAFF
>TRBV12-5|TRBJ2-1|17|-|-
TGTGCTAGTGGTTTGGTACGGTACCCGAGCTCCTACAATGAGCAGTTCTTC
CASGLVRYPSSYNEQFF
>TRBV27|TRBJ2-1|15|TRBD2|-
TGTGCCAGCAGGAGAGCGGGGGGCTTCTACAATGAGCAGTTCTTC
CASRRAGGFYNEQFF
>TRBV10-3|TRBJ2-7|13|-|-
TGTGCCATCAGCCCCTCAGGGGTCTACGAGCAGTACTTC
CAISPSGVYEQYF
>TRBV5-8|TRBJ1-6|15|-|-
TGTGCCAGCAGCTTGGCAACAGGATTATTTCCACCCCTCCACTTT
CASSLATGLFPPLHF
>TRBV11-2|TRBJ2-2|18|TRBD1|-
TGTGCCAGCAGCTCCCGACAGGGTCTCTCCTCCAATACCGGGGAGCTGTTTTTT
CASSSRQGLSSNTGELFF
>TRBV11-2|TRBJ2-7|11|-|-
TGTGCCAGCAGCTCGATCTACGAGCAGTACTTC
CASSSIYEQYF
>TRBV10-2|TRBJ1-6|16|-|-
TGCGCCAGCGCCTCTCGGGGGGCAGGGTGGGATTCACCCCTCCACTTT
CASASRGAGWDSPLHF
>TRBV29-1|TRBJ1-1|11|-|-
TGCAGCATCCACAGGGTCACTGAAGCTTTCTTT
CSIHRVTEAFF
>TRBV4-2|TRBJ2-1|15|TRBD2|-
TGTGCCAGCAGCCAAGGGACGGGGGGGCTATATGAGCAGTTCTTC
CASSQGTGGLYEQFF
>TRBV6-5|TRBJ1-3|15|-|-
TGTGCCAGCAGTTACGGGGGCGTCGCTGGAAACACCATATATTTT
CASSYGGVAGNTIYF
>TRBV11-3|TRBJ2-3|14|-|-
TGTGCCAGCAGCTTAGGGGCCACCTTGGGCCCGCAGTATTTT
CASSLGATLGPQYF
>TRBV7-6|TRBJ2-3|17|TRBD2|-
TGTGCCAGCAGCTCTCTCGGAGCGGGGGTCGGGACAGATACGCAGTATTTT
CASSSLGAGVGTDTQYF
>TRBV2|TRBJ2-3|15|TRBD1|-
TGTGCCAGCAGTCTGACAGGGAAAGGCACAGATACGCAGTATTTT
CASSLTGKGTDTQYF
>TRBV5-8|TRBJ1-1|15|-|-
TGTGCCAGCAGCTATCCCGGGACACTAAACACTGAAGCTTTCTTT
CASSYPGTLNTEAFF
>TRBV5-1|TRBJ1-1|16|-|-
TGCGCCAGCAGCGATTCGGTGGGGACTACGAACACTGAAGCTTTCTTT
CASSDSVGTTNTEAFF
>TRBV10-3|TRBJ2-1|15|TRBD2|-
TGTGCCATCAGTGAGGCGGGGGGCTCCTACAATGAGCAGTTCTTC
CAISEAGGSYNEQFF
>TRBV7-2|TRBJ1-1|15|-|-
TGTGCCAGCAGCTTAGCGATGGGGGCGCGCACTGAAGCTTTCTTT
CASSLAMGARTEAFF
>TRBV5-1|TRBJ1-4|13|TRBD1|-
TGCGCCAGTTCTGAACAGGGGCGGGAAAAACTGTTTTTT
CASSEQGREKLFF
>TRBV19|TRBJ2-1|16|TRBD1|-
TGTGCCAGTAGAGGCCTACGGGACAGGGTATACAATGAGCAGTTCTTC
CASRGLRDRVYNEQFF
>TRBV18|TRBJ2-3|13|-|-
TGTGCCAGCTCACCACCGTCAACAGATACGCAGTATTTT
CASSPPSTDTQYF
>TRBV5-4|TRBJ1-2|17|-|-
TGTGCCAGCAGCGGGAGGGGCACGGGGCAAATTATCTATGGCTACACCTTC
CASSGRGTGQIIYGYTF
>TRBV29-1|TRBJ2-7|12|-|-
TGCAGCGTCGGGGGGACACCCTACGAGCAGTACTTC
CSVGGTPYEQYF
>TRBV24-1|TRBJ2-2|14|TRBD1|-
TGTGCCACCAGTGTCACAGGGGGTACCGGGGAGCTGTTTTTT
CATSVTGGTGELFF
>TRBV3-1/TRBV3-2|TRBJ2-2|15|-|-
TGTGCCAGCAGCTTCGGACTACCGGACACCGGGGAGCTGTTTTTT
CASSFGLPDTGELFF